Reported below is one T cell receptor beta chain. The target antigen is unknown. The germline V gene has CDR1 SQVTM and CDR2 ANQGSEA. V was pared by 5 bases and J by 5 bases, with 13 bases between. The CDR3 has 12 amino acids. The data belong to a study of blood T cells in healthy people across ages. Study-wide findings and caveats: Underestimates were what the diversity estimates from one million T cells were considered to be. TCR beta diversity per million T cells fell roughly linearly with age.

The use of a sample-barcoded 5' primer and a J-beta primer mix characterized a second PCR of about 7 to 12 cycles. MiXCR, applied by TCRdb to the 5' RACE reads, yields one record per CDR3 protein. Of more than 900,000 distinct CDR3 sequences listed, approximately 25% are singletons. The sample was also reused in another study, on T cells of mothers and their children.

The TCR comes from a girl under 10 years old in good health. The chain links TRBV29-1 to TRBJ2-7; perhaps TRBD1 as D (6 bases). Material: blood. CDR3 protein: CSVSRAGDEQYF. CDR3 nucleotides: TGCAGCGTTTCCCGGGCAGGGGACGAGCAGTACTTC.